This TCR beta chain derives from a study of TIL therapy for anti-PD-1-resistant metastatic lung cancer. The immunoSEQ assay was v3. Sequenced by immunoSEQ multiplex PCR; TCRdb stores in-frame clones only, minus some. The repertoire holds about 60,000 clones, around 69% seen once, with 6% to 8.5% in the top ten. Time point noted: pre-treatment sample, taken before nivolumab and TIL therapy. The trim removed 8 bases at V and 1 base at J, leaving 5 bases unmatched. The CDR3 consists of 14 residues. CDR1 and CDR2 from the germline V gene are LNHDA and SQIVND (reference sequence). This sequence originates from a person aged 25-79 years with non-small cell lung cancer. The chain couples TRBV19 to TRBJ1-5; TRBD1 matches 7 bases. The sample consisted of blood, taken at baseline. CDR3 region: CASGDRVSNQPQHF. In DNA form, the CDR3 reads TGTGCCAGTGGAGACAGGGTGAGCAATCAGCCCCAGCATTTT.